This TCR beta chain comes out of a study of T cells in Graves' hyperthyroidism and ophthalmopathy. Germline V gives CDR1 MNHEY, CDR2 SMNVEV (reference sequence). Trimming removed 6 bases from V and 8 bases from J; junction bases left unmatched: 11. This CDR3 has 16 residues. Template material for amplifying TCR beta CDR3 regions consisted of RNA transcripts. Initially, a first-round RT-PCR of the TCR CDR3 employed the HTBI primer set. Each CDR3 protein gets one entry after TCRdb re-called the multiplex PCR reads with MiXCR. The data show 600,000 to 650,000 distinct CDR3 sequences, 16% seen once. This clonotype was found many times.

The J gene is TRBJ2-1, the V gene TRBV27; 12 nucleotides agree with TRBD2. The sample consisted of blood. The TCR sequence derives from a woman in her 30s with Graves' hyperthyroidism. The CDR3 coding sequence is TGTGCCAGCAGACCCCTAGCGGGAGGGCCCTCGGATGAGCAGTTCTTC. This gives the protein CASRPLAGGPSDEQFF.